This is a list of T cell receptor beta chains from one sample in a study of T cell responses to AZD1222 COVID-19 vaccine. TCRdb's copy holds only in-frame clones and misses some; the assay was immunoSEQ multiplex PCR. The repertoire consists of approximately 110,000 clones, with 65% to 90% occurring once and the leading ten covering approximately 7.6%. Sequenced here: peripheral blood, sampled on day 0 of AZD1222 vaccination. These receptors were taken from an adult in good health. Both conserved end residues are part of each CDR3. The D gene is left open where the match is weak. Clone size is given for some rows only: seen once, a few or many times, or a class if the clone is expanded.

TRBD1	TRBV30	.	TRBJ1-1	TGTGCCGGACAGGGGGCGAGCGCTGAAGCTTTCTTT	CAGQGASAEAFF
.	TRBV28	.	TRBJ1-5	TGTGCCAGCAGTTTGGACAGAGGCAATCAGCCCCAGCATTTT	CASSLDRGNQPQHF
.	TRBV5-1	once	TRBJ2-7	TGCGCCAGCAGCCTTGGGACACAACCTTACGAGCAGTACTTC	CASSLGTQPYEQYF
.	TRBV6-5	.	TRBJ2-7	TGTGCCAGCAGTTACTCGGGGTTCGGGTACGAGCAGTACTTC	CASSYSGFGYEQYF
.	TRBV7-9	.	TRBJ2-7	TGTGCCAGCAGCCCTACCGGGACCCCCCAGACCTACGAGCAGTACTTC	CASSPTGTPQTYEQYF
.	TRBV11-2	.	TRBJ2-5	TGTGCCAGCAGCTTAGTTGCAGTTGAGACCCAGTACTTC	CASSLVAVETQYF
TRBD1	TRBV2	.	TRBJ2-1	TGTGCCAGCAGCGCGGACAGGGCTCATGAGCAGTTCTTC	CASSADRAHEQFF
.	TRBV7-8	.	TRBJ1-5	TGTGCCAGCAGCTCCCTTGTCGCGGCAGCCGCTCCTAGCAATCAGCCCCAGCATTTT	CASSSLVAAAAPSNQPQHF
.	TRBV19	.	TRBJ1-5	TGTGCCAGTAGGTGGGTAAATCAGCCCCAGCATTTT	CASRWVNQPQHF
.	TRBV30	.	TRBJ2-3	TGTGCCAGAACGACAGTTAGCACAGATACGCAGTATTTT	CARTTVSTDTQYF
.	TRBV4-1	once	TRBJ1-4	TGCGCCAGCAGCCTAGGGAGGGTCTCGGGTAATGAAAAACTGTTTTTT	CASSLGRVSGNEKLFF
TRBD1	TRBV6-2/TRBV6-3	.	TRBJ1-1	TGTGCCAGCAGTTACGACCGCAGGGGGGTGAACACTGAAGCTTTCTTT	CASSYDRRGVNTEAFF
TRBD1	TRBV28	.	TRBJ1-1	TGTGCCAGCAGTTCCTTTACAGGGGGCGAGACTGAAGCTTTCTTT	CASSSFTGGETEAFF
.	TRBV28	few	TRBJ1-5	TGTGCCAGCACGATACGGCTGGGCAATCAGCCCCAGCATTTT	CASTIRLGNQPQHF
TRBD1	TRBV28	.	TRBJ1-2	TGTGCCAGCACGACAGGGGGCGCGGGCTATGGCTACACCTTC	CASTTGGAGYGYTF
.	TRBV7-2	.	TRBJ2-3	TGTGCCAGCAGCTCAGGACCGGGCAATACGCAGTATTTT	CASSSGPGNTQYF
.	TRBV2	.	TRBJ2-1	TGTGCCAGCAGTCGCCGGGACGGCCTGGCCGATGAGCAGTTCTTC	CASSRRDGLADEQFF
.	TRBV15	.	TRBJ1-3	TGTGCCACCAGCAGAGATCTTGGGACTGGAAACACCATATATTTT	CATSRDLGTGNTIYF